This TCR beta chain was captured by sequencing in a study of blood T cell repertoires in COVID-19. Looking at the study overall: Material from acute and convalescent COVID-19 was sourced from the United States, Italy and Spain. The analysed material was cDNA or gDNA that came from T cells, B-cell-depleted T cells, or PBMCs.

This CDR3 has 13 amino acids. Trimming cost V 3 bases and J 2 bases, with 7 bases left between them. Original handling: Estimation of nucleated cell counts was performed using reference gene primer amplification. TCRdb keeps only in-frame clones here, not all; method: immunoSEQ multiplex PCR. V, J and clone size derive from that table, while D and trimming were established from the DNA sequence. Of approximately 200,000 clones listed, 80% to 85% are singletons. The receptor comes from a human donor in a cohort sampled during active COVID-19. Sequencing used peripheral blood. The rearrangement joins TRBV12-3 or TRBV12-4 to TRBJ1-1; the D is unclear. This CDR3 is CASSLAGNTEAFF. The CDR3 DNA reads TGTGCCAGCAGTTTGGCGGGAAACACTGAAGCTTTCTTT.